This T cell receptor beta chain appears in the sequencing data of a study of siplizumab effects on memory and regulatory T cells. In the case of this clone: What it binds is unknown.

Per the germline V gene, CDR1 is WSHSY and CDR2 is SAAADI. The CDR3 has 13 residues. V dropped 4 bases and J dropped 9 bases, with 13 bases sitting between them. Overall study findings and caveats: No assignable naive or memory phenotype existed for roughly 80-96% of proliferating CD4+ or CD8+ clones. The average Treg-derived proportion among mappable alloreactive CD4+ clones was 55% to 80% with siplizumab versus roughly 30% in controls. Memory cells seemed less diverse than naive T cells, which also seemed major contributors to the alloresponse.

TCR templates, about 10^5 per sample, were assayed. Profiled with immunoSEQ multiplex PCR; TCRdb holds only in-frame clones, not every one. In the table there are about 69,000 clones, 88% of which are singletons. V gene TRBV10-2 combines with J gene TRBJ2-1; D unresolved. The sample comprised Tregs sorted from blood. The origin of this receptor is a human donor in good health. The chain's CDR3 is CASSGDRLGEQFF. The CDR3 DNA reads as TGCGCCAGCAGTGGGGATCGGCTTGGTGAGCAGTTCTTC.